These 13 T cell receptor beta chains share one sample of origin, sequenced in a study of cytomegalovirus exposure and HLA in healthy donors. Primers for the PCR totalled 60 Vbeta and 13 Jbeta. Sequencing used immunoSEQ multiplex PCR; TCRdb keeps in-frame clones, though not all of them. In the table there are 100,000 to 150,000 clones, about 81% of which are singletons. Sequencing was done on a sample of PBMCs. The receptors shown here come from a woman aged 40-49 years in good health and CMV-seropositive.

J is TRBJ1-2 and V is TRBV21-1; the table calls TRBD1, which could not be checked here. TRBV21-1 is marked as a pseudogene. CDR3 length: 15 residues. The CDR3 bases are TGTGCCAGCAGCAAAGCCGGGGACAGGGGAGATGGCTACACCTTC. Translating gives CASSKAGDRGDGYTF.

The chain employs TRBV5-6 and TRBJ2-7; the match to TRBD2 covers 9 bases. The germline V gene has CDR1 SGHDT and CDR2 YYEEEE. This CDR3 region has 17 residues. With 2 bases clipped from V and 0 bases from J, the junction kept 9 bases outside the gene matches. CDR3 DNA sequence: TGTGCCAGCAGCTTTGAGACTAGCGGTCCGAGCTCCTACGAGCAGTACTTC. This gives the protein CASSFETSGPSSYEQYF.

The chain uses TRBV19 and TRBJ2-5; D is possibly TRBD1 (8 bases). V gave up 9 bases and J gave up 4 bases, with 12 bases separating them. The CDR3 consists of 12 residues. Germline V gives CDR1 LNHDA, CDR2 SQIVND (reference sequence). CDR3 coding DNA: TGTGCCAGCACAGGGGGGGCAGAGACCCAGTACTTC. This codes for CASTGGAETQYF.

This chain joins TRBV28 and TRBJ2-2; weak D call: TRBD2 (5 bases). Trimming pared 4 bases from V and 3 bases from J, leaving 12 bases between. Per germline, CDR1 MDHEN and CDR2 SYDVKM. The CDR3 loop spans 15 amino acids. The CDR3 sequence: CASSSTGMYTGELFF. As DNA, the CDR3 is TGTGCCAGCAGTTCGACCGGGATGTACACCGGGGAGCTGTTTTTT.

This clone was seen a few times. The chain recombines TRBV7-9 with TRBJ2-7; TRBD1 aligns across 9 bases. J was trimmed by 3 bases and V by 7 bases; bases with no gene match: 7. Germline V CDR1 and CDR2: SEHNR, FQNEAQ (reference sequence). CDR3 size: 14 residues. The CDR3 loop reads CASIKTGGSYEQYF. CDR3 DNA: TGTGCCAGCATCAAGACAGGGGGAAGCTACGAGCAGTACTTC.

The genes are TRBV6-1 and TRBJ2-3, with 7 bases aligning to TRBD2. CDR1 is MNHNS and CDR2 is SASEGT in the germline V gene. CDR3 length equals 12 residues. Trimming cost V 5 bases and J 11 bases; bases outside gene matches: 7. CDR3 sequence reads: CASSRLAAEQYF. The CDR3 nucleotides read TGTGCCAGCAGTAGACTAGCCGCCGAGCAGTATTTT.

This chain uses TRBV11-2 with TRBJ1-2, with D possibly TRBD1 on 5 matching bases. Trimming removed 1 base at V and 7 bases at J, with 10 bases between. The CDR3 is 13 amino acids. Germline V gene data show CDR1 as SGHAT and CDR2 as FQNNGV. The CDR3 DNA reads TGTGCCAGCAGCTTAGGGGCAGGGTTTGGCTACACCTTC. Protein product: CASSLGAGFGYTF.

This CDR3 is CASSLLGQKNTEAFF. For the CDR3, the DNA is TGTGCCAGCAGCTTACTAGGACAGAAGAACACTGAAGCTTTCTTT. V is TRBV7-9 and J is TRBJ1-1; a possible D gene is TRBD1 (6 bases). The V gene's germline CDR1 is SEHNR and CDR2 FQNEAQ (reference sequence). The CDR3 runs 15 residues. V was cut by 2 bases and J by 1 base, with 11 bases left in between.

This chain links TRBV5-4 with TRBJ2-1; possibly TRBD2 for D (5 bases). CDR3 length: 15 amino acids. Trimming cost V 0 bases and J 0 bases, with 7 bases left between them. The germline V gene has CDR1 SGHNT and CDR2 YYREEE (reference sequence). This CDR3 reads CASSLAGNSYNEQFF. The CDR3 DNA follows: TGTGCCAGCAGCTTGGCCGGGAACTCCTACAATGAGCAGTTCTTC.

This chain links TRBV4-1 with TRBJ2-5; 9 bases match TRBD1. J gave up 5 bases and V 4 bases, and 8 bases lay outside the gene matches. From germline, CDR1 is MGHRA and CDR2 YSYEKL. The CDR3 extends over 15 amino acids. The CDR3 sequence is CASSPTQGAWETQYF. CDR3 nucleotide sequence: TGCGCCAGCAGCCCCACACAGGGGGCCTGGGAGACCCAGTACTTC.

The chain uses TRBV6-5 and TRBJ2-7; 9 nucleotides agree with TRBD2. Germline V gives CDR1 MNHEY, CDR2 SVGAGI. Germline trimming cut 4 bases from V and 0 bases from J; bases unmatched to any gene: 4. This CDR3 has 15 amino acids. The CDR3 bases are TGTGCCAGCAGTTGGGAGCGGGAGGTCTCCTACGAGCAGTACTTC. This gives the protein CASSWEREVSYEQYF.

V and J are TRBV28 and TRBJ2-7, with a tentative D call TRBD1 (5 bases). CDR3 length: 14 amino acids. With 2 bases removed from V and 3 bases from J, the gap between germline ends came to 11 bases. CDR1 is MDHEN and CDR2 is SYDVKM in the germline V gene. The CDR3 nucleotides read TGTGCCAGCAGTTTAATAGGGGCAAACTACGAGCAGTACTTC. Amino acids: CASSLIGANYEQYF.

The chain is built from TRBV5-1 and TRBJ2-1; 8 bases are shared with TRBD1. The germline V gene has CDR1 SGHRS and CDR2 YFSETQ. The CDR3 totals 17 residues. The V gene end was trimmed by 3 bases and the J gene end by 0 bases; junction bases not matched to a gene: 8. The CDR3, as DNA: TGCGCCAGCAGCTCCCAGGGGACAGGCAGCTCCTACAATGAGCAGTTCTTC. The encoded protein is CASSSQGTGSSYNEQFF.